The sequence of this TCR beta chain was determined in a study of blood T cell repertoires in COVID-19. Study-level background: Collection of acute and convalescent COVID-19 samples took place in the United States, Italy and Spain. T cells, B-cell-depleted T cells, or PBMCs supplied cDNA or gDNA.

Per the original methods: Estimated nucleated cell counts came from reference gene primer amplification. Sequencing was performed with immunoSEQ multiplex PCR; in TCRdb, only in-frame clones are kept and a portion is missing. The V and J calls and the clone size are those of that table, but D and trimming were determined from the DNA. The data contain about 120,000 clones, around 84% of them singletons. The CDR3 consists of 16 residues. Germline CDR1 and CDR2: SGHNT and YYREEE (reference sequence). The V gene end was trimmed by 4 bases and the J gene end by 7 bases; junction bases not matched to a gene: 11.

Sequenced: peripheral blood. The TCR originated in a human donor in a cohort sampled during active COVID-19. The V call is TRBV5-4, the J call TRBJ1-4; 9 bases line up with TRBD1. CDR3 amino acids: CASSAPRTGAVEKLFF. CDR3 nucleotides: TGTGCCAGCAGCGCACCTCGGACAGGGGCAGTTGAAAAACTGTTTTTT.